The present T cell receptor (beta chain) was sequenced within a study of CXCR3-negative and CXCR3-positive naive CD8 T cells. Study observations and caveats: Much lower diversity was found in memory CD8+ cells, while both naive subsets had comparably high diversity. Within a donor, both naive subsets shared TRBV-TRBJ usage, unlike memory cells. TCR interaction strength was inferred from TRB CDR3 physicochemistry, as CD5 matched across naive subsets. Comparison of naive cells showed more hydrophobic TRB CDR3s in CXCR3-positive than in CXCR3-negative naive cells.

Libraries were UMI-labeled 5' RACE TRB cDNA. TCRdb reprocessed the 5' RACE reads and reports one entry per CDR3 protein, with no DNA. The sample table sets out approximately 130,000 distinct CDR3 sequences. Cells classed as naive CD8+ T cells were CD45RO-CCR7+CD27+CD95-. The CDR3 contains 12 residues. Germline V gene lookup returns CDR1 MGHRA and CDR2 YSYEKL. Comment on this clonotype: What it binds is not known.

The TCR comes from a human donor in good health. Some clones in this sample may be carry-over from other donors' samples. The V gene is TRBV4-1, the J gene TRBJ2-1; TCRdb returns TRBD1, unconfirmable since there is no DNA. Material for sequencing was naive CXCR3+ CD8+ T cells from blood. The subset is: CD45RO-CCR7+CD27+CD95- naive CD8+ T cells expressing CXCR3 (TNR3+). The CDR3 loop is CASSRTDNEQFF.